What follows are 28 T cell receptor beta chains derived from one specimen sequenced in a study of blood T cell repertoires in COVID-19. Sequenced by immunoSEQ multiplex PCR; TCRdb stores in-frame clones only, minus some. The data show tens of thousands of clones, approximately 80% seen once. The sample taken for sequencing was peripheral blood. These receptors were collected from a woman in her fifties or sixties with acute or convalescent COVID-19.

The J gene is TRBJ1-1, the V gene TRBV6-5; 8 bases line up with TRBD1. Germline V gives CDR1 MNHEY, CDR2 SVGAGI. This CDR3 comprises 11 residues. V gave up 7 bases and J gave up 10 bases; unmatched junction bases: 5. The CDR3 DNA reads TGTGCCAGCACCCCCGACAGGGGAGCTTTCTTT. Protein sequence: CASTPDRGAFF.

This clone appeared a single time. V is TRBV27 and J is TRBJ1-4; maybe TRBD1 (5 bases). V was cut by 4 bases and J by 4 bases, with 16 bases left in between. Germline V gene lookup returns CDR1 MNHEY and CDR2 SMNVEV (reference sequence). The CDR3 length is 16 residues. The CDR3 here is CASSSPGGALNEKLFF. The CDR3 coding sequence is TGTGCCAGCAGTTCTCCAGGAGGGGCCCTTAATGAAAAACTGTTTTTT.

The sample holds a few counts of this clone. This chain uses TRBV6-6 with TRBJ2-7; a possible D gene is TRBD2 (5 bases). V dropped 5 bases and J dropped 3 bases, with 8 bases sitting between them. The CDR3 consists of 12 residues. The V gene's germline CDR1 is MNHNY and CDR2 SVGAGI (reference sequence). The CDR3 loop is CASSPRVYEQYF. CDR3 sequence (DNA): TGTGCCAGCAGTCCGAGGGTCTACGAGCAGTACTTC.

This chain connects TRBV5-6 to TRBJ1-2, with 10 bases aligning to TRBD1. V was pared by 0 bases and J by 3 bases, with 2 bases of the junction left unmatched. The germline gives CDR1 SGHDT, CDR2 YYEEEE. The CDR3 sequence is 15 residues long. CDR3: CASSLVGQGDYGYTF. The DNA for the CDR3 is TGTGCCAGCAGCTTGGTAGGACAGGGGGACTATGGCTACACCTTC. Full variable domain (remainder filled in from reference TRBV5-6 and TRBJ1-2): DAGVTQSPTHLIKTRGQQVTLRCSPKSGHDTVSWYQQALGQGPQFIFQYYEEEERQRGNFPDRFSGHQFPNYSSELNVNALLLGDSALYLCASSLVGQGDYGYTFGSGTRLTVV.

Here the CDR3 reads CATTGGGQDYTF. DNA of the CDR3: TGTGCCACCACGGGGGGGGGTCAAGACTACACCTTC. V and J are TRBV19 and TRBJ1-2; perhaps TRBD1 as D (5 bases). The germline V gene encodes CDR1 LNHDA and CDR2 SQIVND (reference sequence). The germline V and J ends were trimmed by 10 bases and 10 bases, with 19 bases remaining between them. The CDR3 extends over 12 amino acids.

Here the CDR3 DNA reads TGCGCCAGCAGCTGGGACAGGGCCGACAATGAGCAGTTCTTC. Translation: CASSWDRADNEQFF. The rearrangement uses TRBV5-1 and TRBJ2-1; 9 bases are a match to TRBD1. Trimming removed 3 bases from V and 5 bases from J; junction bases left unmatched: 3. CDR1 is SGHRS and CDR2 is YFSETQ in the germline V gene. This CDR3 contains 14 residues.

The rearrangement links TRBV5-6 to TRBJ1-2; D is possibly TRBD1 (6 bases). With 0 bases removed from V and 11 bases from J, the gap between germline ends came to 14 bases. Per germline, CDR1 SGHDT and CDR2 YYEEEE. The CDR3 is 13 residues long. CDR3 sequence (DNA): TGTGCCAGCAGCTTGGAGAGGACAGCCCTTTACACCTTC. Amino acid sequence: CASSLERTALYTF.

The CDR3 loop is CASRDRADYNSPLHF. In DNA, the CDR3 is TGTGCCAGTAGGGACAGGGCCGACTATAATTCACCCCTCCACTTT. V usage is TRBV19 and J usage is TRBJ1-6, with TRBD1 matching 8 bases. The germline V gene has CDR1 LNHDA and CDR2 SQIVND (reference sequence). The V segment lost 6 bases and the J segment 3 bases; nucleotides outside the gene matches: 4. The CDR3 extends over 15 amino acids.

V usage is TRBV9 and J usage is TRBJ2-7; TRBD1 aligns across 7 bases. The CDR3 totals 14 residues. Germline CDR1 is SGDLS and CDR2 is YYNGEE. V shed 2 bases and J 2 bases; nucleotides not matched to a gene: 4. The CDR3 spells CASSVGTATYEQYF. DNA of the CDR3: TGTGCCAGCAGCGTCGGGACAGCCACCTACGAGCAGTACTTC.

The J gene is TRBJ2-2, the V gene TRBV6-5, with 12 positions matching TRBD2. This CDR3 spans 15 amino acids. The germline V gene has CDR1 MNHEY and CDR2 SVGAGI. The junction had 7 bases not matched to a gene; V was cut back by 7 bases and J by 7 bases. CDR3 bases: TGTGCCAGCAAGGAACTAGCGGGGGGATTCGGGGAGCTGTTTTTT. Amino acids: CASKELAGGFGELFF.

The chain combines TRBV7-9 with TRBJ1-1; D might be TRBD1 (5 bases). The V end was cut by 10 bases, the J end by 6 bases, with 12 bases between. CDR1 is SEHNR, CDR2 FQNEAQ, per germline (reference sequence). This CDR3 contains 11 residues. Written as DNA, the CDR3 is TGTGCCACCCGTTTAGGGGCTGAAGCTTTCTTT. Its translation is CATRLGAEAFF.

CDR3 coding DNA: TGTGCCAGCAGTGAAGCGGGGACAGGGGGGCAGTTCTTC. Amino acids: CASSEAGTGGQFF. The rearrangement links TRBV2 to TRBJ2-1, with TRBD1 matching 11 bases. The length of the CDR3 is 13 residues. Germline values: CDR1 SNHLY, CDR2 FYNNEI. With 0 bases clipped from V and 12 bases from J, the junction kept 1 base outside the gene matches.

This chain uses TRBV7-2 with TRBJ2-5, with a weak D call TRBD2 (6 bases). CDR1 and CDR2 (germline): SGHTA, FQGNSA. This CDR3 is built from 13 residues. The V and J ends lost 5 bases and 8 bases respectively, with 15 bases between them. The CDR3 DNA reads TGTGCCAGCAGCGTCGGGAGCCGGGGTACCCAGTACTTC. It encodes CASSVGSRGTQYF.

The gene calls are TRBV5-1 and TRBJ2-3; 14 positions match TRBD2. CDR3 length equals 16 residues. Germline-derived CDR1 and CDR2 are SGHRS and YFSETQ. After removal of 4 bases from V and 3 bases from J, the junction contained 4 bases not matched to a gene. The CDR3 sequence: CASSTGTSGGTDTQYF. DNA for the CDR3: TGCGCCAGCAGCACCGGGACTAGCGGGGGAACAGATACGCAGTATTTT.

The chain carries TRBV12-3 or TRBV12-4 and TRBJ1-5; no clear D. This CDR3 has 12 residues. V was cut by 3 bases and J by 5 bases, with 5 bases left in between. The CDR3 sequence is CASSFSDQPQHF. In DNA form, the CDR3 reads TGTGCCAGCAGTTTCTCCGATCAGCCCCAGCATTTT.

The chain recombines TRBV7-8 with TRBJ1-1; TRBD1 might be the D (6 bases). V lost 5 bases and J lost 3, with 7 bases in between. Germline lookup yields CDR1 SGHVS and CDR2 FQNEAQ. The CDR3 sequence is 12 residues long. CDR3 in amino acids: CASSGQYTEAFF. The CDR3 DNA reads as TGTGCCAGCAGCGGACAGTACACTGAAGCTTTCTTT.

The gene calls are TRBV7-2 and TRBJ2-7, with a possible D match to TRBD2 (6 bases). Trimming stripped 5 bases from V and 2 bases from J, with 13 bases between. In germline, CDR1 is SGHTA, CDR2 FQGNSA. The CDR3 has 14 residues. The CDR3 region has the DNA TGTGCCAGCAGCCGTCTGGCGGGGCCCTACGAGCAGTACTTC. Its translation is CASSRLAGPYEQYF.

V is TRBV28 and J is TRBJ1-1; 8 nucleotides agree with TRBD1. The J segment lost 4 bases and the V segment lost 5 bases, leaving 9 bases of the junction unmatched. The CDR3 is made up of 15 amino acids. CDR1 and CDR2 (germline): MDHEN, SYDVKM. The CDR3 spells CASSVLQGVGTEAFF. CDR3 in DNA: TGTGCCAGCAGTGTTTTACAGGGGGTAGGCACTGAAGCTTTCTTT.

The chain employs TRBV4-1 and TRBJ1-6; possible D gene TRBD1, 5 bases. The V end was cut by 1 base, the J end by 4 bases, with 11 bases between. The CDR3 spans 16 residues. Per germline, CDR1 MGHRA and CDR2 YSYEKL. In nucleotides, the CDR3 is TGCGCCAGCAGCCAAGGGGGCGGGGGGTATAATTCACCCCTCCACTTT. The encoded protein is CASSQGGGGYNSPLHF.

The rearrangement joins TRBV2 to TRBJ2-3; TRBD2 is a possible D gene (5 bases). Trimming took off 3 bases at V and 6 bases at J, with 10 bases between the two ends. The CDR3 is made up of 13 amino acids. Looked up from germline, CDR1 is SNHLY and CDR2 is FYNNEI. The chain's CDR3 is CASSEEREDTQYF. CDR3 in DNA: TGTGCCAGCAGTGAGGAAAGGGAGGATACGCAGTATTTT.

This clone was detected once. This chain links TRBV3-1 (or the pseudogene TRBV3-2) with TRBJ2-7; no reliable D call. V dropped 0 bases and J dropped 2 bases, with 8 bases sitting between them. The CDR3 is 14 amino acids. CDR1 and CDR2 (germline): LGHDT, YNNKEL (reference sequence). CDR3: CASSQENSPYEQYF. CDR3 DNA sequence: TGTGCCAGCAGCCAAGAGAACAGCCCCTACGAGCAGTACTTC.

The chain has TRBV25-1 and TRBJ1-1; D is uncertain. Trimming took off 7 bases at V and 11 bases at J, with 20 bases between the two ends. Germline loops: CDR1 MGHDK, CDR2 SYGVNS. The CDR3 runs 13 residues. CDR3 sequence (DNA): TGTGCCAGCACTCGCGGGGTCGGCGGCGGGGCTTTCTTT. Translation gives CASTRGVGGGAFF.

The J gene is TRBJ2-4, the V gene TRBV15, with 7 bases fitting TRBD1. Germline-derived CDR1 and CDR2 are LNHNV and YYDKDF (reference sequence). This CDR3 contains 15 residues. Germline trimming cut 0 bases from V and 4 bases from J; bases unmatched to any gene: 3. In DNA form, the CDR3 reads TGTGCCACCAGCAGAGATGGGACAGCTAAAAACATTCAGTACTTC. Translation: CATSRDGTAKNIQYF.

The CDR3 loop reads CARSTSGGNTGELFF. CDR3 DNA: TGTGCCAGAAGCACTAGCGGGGGGAACACCGGGGAGCTGTTTTTT. This sequence joins TRBV5-3 and TRBJ2-2; the match to TRBD2 covers 11 bases. TRBV5-3 is sorted into the ORF group, with uncertain function. J gave up 1 base and V 4 bases, and 0 bases lay outside the gene matches. This CDR3 spans 15 amino acids.

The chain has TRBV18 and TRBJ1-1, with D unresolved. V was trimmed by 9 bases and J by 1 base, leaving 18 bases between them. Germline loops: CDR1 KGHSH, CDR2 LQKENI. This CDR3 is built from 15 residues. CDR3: CASHKTSQQNTEAFF. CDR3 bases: TGTGCCAGTCATAAAACTAGTCAGCAGAACACTGAAGCTTTCTTT.

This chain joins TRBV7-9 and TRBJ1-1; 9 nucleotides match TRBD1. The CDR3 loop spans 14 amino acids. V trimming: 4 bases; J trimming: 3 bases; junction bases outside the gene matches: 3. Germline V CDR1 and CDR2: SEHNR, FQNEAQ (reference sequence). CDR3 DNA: TGTGCCAGCAGCTACGGGACAGGGTACACTGAAGCTTTCTTT. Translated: CASSYGTGYTEAFF.

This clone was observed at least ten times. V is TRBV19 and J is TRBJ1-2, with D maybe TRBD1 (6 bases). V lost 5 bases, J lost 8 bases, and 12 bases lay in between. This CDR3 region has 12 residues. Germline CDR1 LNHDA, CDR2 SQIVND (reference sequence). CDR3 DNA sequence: TGTGCCAGTAGTGCGGACAGTCGGGGCTACACCTTC. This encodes CASSADSRGYTF.

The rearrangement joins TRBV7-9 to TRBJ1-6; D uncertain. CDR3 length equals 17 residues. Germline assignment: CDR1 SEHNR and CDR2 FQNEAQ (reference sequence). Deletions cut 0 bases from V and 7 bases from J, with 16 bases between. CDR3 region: CASSLALGGPKNSPLHF. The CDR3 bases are TGTGCCAGCAGCTTAGCGCTGGGAGGGCCGAAGAATTCACCCCTCCACTTT.